Below, 21 T cell receptor beta chains from the same sample are listed, as sequenced in a study of spatial heterogeneity in lung cancer. Each CDR3 protein gets one entry after TCRdb re-called the 5' RACE reads with MiXCR. This table has tens of thousands of distinct CDR3 sequences, 5% to 7.5% appearing once. Time point of the sample: sample taken at primary tumor resection. Study-level findings and limits: Tumor mutation count correlated with how many alpha and beta TCRs expanded intratumorally.

Their target antigens are unknown. The input for sequencing was lung tumor tissue, taken at surgery. These receptors originate from a male donor with early-stage non-small cell lung cancer.

A few counts support this clonotype. The rearrangement links TRBV6-1 to TRBJ2-5; tentative D call: TRBD1 (5 bases). Germline CDR1 reads MNHNS; CDR2 reads SASEGT. This CDR3 region has 15 residues. Trimming shortened V by 4 bases and J by 5 bases, and 17 bases separated the two germline ends. This chain's CDR3 is CASSGQNTPGETQYF. In DNA form, the CDR3 reads TGTGCCAGCAGTGGGCAGAACACCCCAGGGGAGACCCAGTACTTC.

The sample holds many counts of this clonotype. V gene TRBV6-1 combines with J gene TRBJ1-4; the match to TRBD1 covers 7 bases. Germline CDR1 and CDR2: MNHNS and SASEGT. V was pared by 4 bases and J by 8 bases, with 4 bases of the junction left unmatched. CDR3 length equals 13 residues. The CDR3: CASSVQGEEKLFF. CDR3 bases: TGTGCCAGCAGTGTTCAGGGGGAAGAAAAACTGTTTTTT.

Judged by abundance, this clonotype is medium-sized. This rearrangement joins TRBV5-1 to TRBJ1-1, with D tentatively TRBD1 (5 bases). The CDR3 spans 14 residues. Germline V CDR1 and CDR2: SGHRS, YFSETQ. Deletions cut 3 bases from V and 0 bases from J, with 9 bases between. CDR3 region: CASSWGYMNTEAFF. Here the CDR3 DNA reads TGCGCCAGCAGCTGGGGCTACATGAACACTGAAGCTTTCTTT.

This clonotype was counted only a few times. This chain connects TRBV28 to TRBJ2-7, with 7 bases that match TRBD1. Germline V gene sequence: CDR1 MDHEN, CDR2 SYDVKM. V shed 6 bases and J 4 bases; nucleotides not matched to a gene: 3. The CDR3 loop spans 12 amino acids. CDR3 nucleotides: TGTGCCAGCAGCGGGACAGTGTACGAGCAGTACTTC. Translating it yields CASSGTVYEQYF.

In this sample, this clonotype turned up many times. This chain connects TRBV7-9 to TRBJ1-2; 8 bases are a match to TRBD1. The CDR3 length is 14 residues. With V trimmed by 5 bases and J by 4 bases, 6 bases remained unmatched. Germline CDR1 is SEHNR and CDR2 is FQNEAQ (reference sequence). The CDR3 DNA sequence: TGTGCCAGCAGCCCTCAGGGGGCATCCTATGGCTACACCTTC. Amino acids: CASSPQGASYGYTF.

This clonotype was seen ten or more times. This rearrangement joins TRBV29-1 to TRBJ2-3; tentative D call: TRBD2 (5 bases). Germline V lookup: CDR1 SQVTM, CDR2 ANQGSEA. The CDR3 has 12 amino acids. V lost 5 bases and J 4 bases, leaving 10 bases between the germline ends. The CDR3 protein is CSVRSEADTQYF. The CDR3 coding sequence is TGCAGCGTTCGTTCGGAGGCAGATACGCAGTATTTT.

This clonotype has a count of ten or more. The rearrangement joins TRBV2 to TRBJ2-3, with a possible D match to TRBD1 (5 bases). In germline, CDR1 is SNHLY, CDR2 FYNNEI. This CDR3 contains 13 residues. V was trimmed by 3 bases and J by 2 bases, leaving 6 bases between them. The CDR3 coding sequence is TGTGCCAGCAGTGACAGGGCCACAGATACGCAGTATTTT. Translation: CASSDRATDTQYF.

The chain recombines TRBV7-3 with TRBJ2-2; maybe TRBD2 (6 bases). Trimming pared 4 bases from V and 3 bases from J, leaving 9 bases between. Germline assignment: CDR1 SGHTA and CDR2 FQGTGA. The CDR3 extends over 14 amino acids. CDR3 residues: CASSSGLDTGELFF. The DNA of the CDR3 is TGTGCCAGCAGCTCGGGACTCGACACCGGGGAGCTGTTTTTT.

In its sample, this clonotype was seen a few times. The chain combines TRBV7-9 with TRBJ1-1, with D hard to call. V was cut by 5 bases and J by 1 base, with 8 bases left in between. The V gene's germline CDR1 is SEHNR and CDR2 FQNEAQ (reference sequence). The CDR3 consists of 13 residues. CDR3 sequence reads: CASSLLGNTEAFF. DNA for the CDR3: TGTGCCAGCAGCCTTCTAGGGAACACTGAAGCTTTCTTT.

There are many counts of this clonotype. V gene TRBV11-2 combines with J gene TRBJ2-1; perhaps TRBD2 as D (5 bases). CDR3 length equals 15 residues. The germline gives CDR1 SGHAT, CDR2 FQNNGV. V lost 0 bases to trimming and J lost 2 bases, with 8 bases between them. The CDR3, as DNA: TGTGCCAGCAGCTTAGACGGGGTACCCTACAATGAGCAGTTCTTC. Amino acids: CASSLDGVPYNEQFF.

This clonotype was detected only a few times. The chain has TRBV18 and TRBJ2-1; D gene unclear. Germline CDR1 reads KGHSH; CDR2 reads LQKENI. The CDR3 runs to 12 residues. The V gene lost 2 bases and the J gene lost 6 bases, with 5 bases spanning the gap. This chain's CDR3 is CASSPGVNEQFF. The CDR3 bases are TGTGCCAGCTCACCAGGGGTCAATGAGCAGTTCTTC.

The table lists this clonotype with many counts. The chain carries TRBV27 and TRBJ1-2; D remains ambiguous. This CDR3 is 16 amino acids long. V lost 1 base to trimming and J lost 6 bases, with 18 bases between them. CDR1 MNHEY and CDR2 SMNVEV come from the germline V gene (reference sequence). CDR3 sequence (DNA): TGTGCCAGCAGTTTATACGGCTGGGGAGGTAGTGATGGCTACACCTTC. As protein: CASSLYGWGGSDGYTF.

This clonotype has a count of ten or more. This sequence joins TRBV6-5 and TRBJ1-6, with 8 bases identical to TRBD1. Germline V gives CDR1 MNHEY, CDR2 SVGAGI. Trimming cost V 6 bases and J 9 bases; bases outside gene matches: 13. The CDR3 has 16 residues. CDR3 amino acids: CASSRSGRGLVSPLHF. The CDR3 DNA reads TGTGCCAGCAGCCGGAGCGGCAGGGGGCTAGTTTCACCCCTCCACTTT.

This clonotype was seen at least ten times. V usage is TRBV2 and J usage is TRBJ2-5; TRBD2 agrees at 10 bases. The CDR3 has 16 amino acids. CDR1 is SNHLY, CDR2 FYNNEI, per germline. V shed 2 bases, J shed 5 bases, and the junction held 8 bases outside the gene matches. The CDR3 loop is CASSEMGLATKETQYF. Here the CDR3 DNA reads TGTGCCAGCAGTGAAATGGGACTAGCGACCAAGGAGACCCAGTACTTC.

This clonotype was observed at least ten times. In nucleotides, the CDR3 is TGCGCCAGCAGCGTGACTAGCATGGATACGCAGTATTTT. Encoded protein: CASSVTSMDTQYF. The V gene is TRBV5-1, the J gene TRBJ2-3; 7 positions match TRBD2. CDR3 size: 13 residues. The germline gives CDR1 SGHRS, CDR2 YFSETQ. V lost 4 bases and J lost 6; bases outside the gene matches: 5.

This clonotype was counted a few times. The chain recombines TRBV6-6 with TRBJ2-7; possibly TRBD2 for D (6 bases). This CDR3 is 14 amino acids long. The ends were cut back, 2 bases at V and 6 bases at J, with 14 bases in the middle. The germline CDR1 and CDR2 sequences are MNHNY and SVGAGI (reference sequence). The CDR3 DNA reads TGTGCCAGCAGTTACGAACTAGCTGTCCGCGAGCAGTACTTC. This codes for CASSYELAVREQYF.

This clonotype has ten or more counts. The V and J genes are TRBV27 and TRBJ2-3, with D maybe TRBD1 (5 bases). V shed 2 bases and J shed 7 bases, with 10 bases lying between them. CDR1 and CDR2 from the germline V gene are MNHEY and SMNVEV (reference sequence). There are 13 residues in the CDR3. This CDR3 is CASSLQGYYTQYF. CDR3 sequence (DNA): TGTGCCAGCAGTTTACAGGGTTACTATACGCAGTATTTT.

In its sample, this clonotype was seen many times. The chain combines TRBV9 with TRBJ2-4; 9 positions match TRBD2. The CDR3 runs 15 residues. Germline V gene data show CDR1 as SGDLS and CDR2 as YYNGEE. V shed 4 bases and J 4 bases; nucleotides not matched to a gene: 6. The CDR3: CASSPGLATKNIQYF. The CDR3 nucleotides are TGTGCCAGCAGCCCCGGACTAGCGACAAAAAACATTCAGTACTTC. The full variable domain, rest sourced from reference TRBV9 and TRBJ2-4, is DSGVTQTPKHLITATGQRVTLRCSPRSGDLSVYWYQQSLDQGLQFLIQYYNGEERAKGNILERFSAQQFPDLHSELNLSSLELGDSALYFCASSPGLATKNIQYFGAGTRLSVL.

This clonotype was counted ten times or more. The chain carries TRBV6-5 and TRBJ1-1, with D possibly TRBD1 on 5 matching bases. Trimming removed 8 bases from V and 0 bases from J, with 13 bases in between. CDR1 is MNHEY and CDR2 is SVGAGI in the germline V gene. The CDR3 has 14 residues. Written as DNA, the CDR3 is TGTGCCAGCGCCCCTCAGGGATTGAACACTGAAGCTTTCTTT. As protein: CASAPQGLNTEAFF.

This clonotype was found many times. J is TRBJ1-2 and V is TRBV12-3 or TRBV12-4; D remains ambiguous. This CDR3 contains 12 residues. Trimming removed 10 bases at V and 6 bases at J, with 15 bases between. DNA of the CDR3: TGTGCCACCCTCGTGGGGAAGCATGGCTACACCTTC. Translating it yields CATLVGKHGYTF.

The table lists this clonotype with a few counts. The chain links TRBV5-1 to TRBJ2-1; a possible D gene is TRBD1 (5 bases). V was pared by 0 bases and J by 5 bases, with 9 bases between. There are 14 residues in the CDR3. The V gene's germline CDR1 is SGHRS and CDR2 YFSETQ. The CDR3: CASSLAGMNNEQFF. CDR3 DNA sequence: TGCGCCAGCAGCTTGGCAGGGATGAACAATGAGCAGTTCTTC.